Following are 20 T cell receptor beta chains from one sample sequenced in a study of post-analysis software for immune sequencing data. Regarding the study as a whole: Four or five TRBV segments were more frequent in patients than controls; TRBV5-6, TRBV5-1 and TRBV20-1 belonged to this group.

Sequencing libraries made from TCR beta cDNA carried unique molecular identifiers. TCRdb reprocessed the PCR reads via MiXCR and lists one record per CDR3 protein. The data contain about half a million distinct CDR3 sequences, around 36% of them singletons. No antigen is known for these receptors. Sequenced material: blood. These receptors were obtained from a girl aged 2-17 years with multiple sclerosis.

In this sample, this clonotype turned up many times. The chain has TRBV5-1 and TRBJ2-1; perhaps D is TRBD1 or TRBD2 (5 bases each). The CDR3 totals 14 residues. The V gene lost 5 bases and the J gene lost 3 bases, with 12 bases spanning the gap. The germline gives CDR1 SGHRS, CDR2 YFSETQ. The CDR3 nucleotides are TGCGCCAGCAGGCCCGGGGCAGGCTACAATGAGCAGTTCTTC. Encoded protein: CASRPGAGYNEQFF.

The gene calls are TRBV12-3 or TRBV12-4 and TRBJ1-1; D is ambiguous. The CDR3 length is 14 residues. The V end lost 5 bases, the J end lost 8 bases, and 18 bases lay between the germline ends. Here the CDR3 reads CASSAVQSRSEAFF. CDR3 bases: TGTGCCAGCAGTGCGGTCCAATCTCGGTCAGAAGCTTTCTTT.

The V and J genes are TRBV24-1 and TRBJ2-7, with TRBD1 identical over 9 bases. Germline values: CDR1 KGHDR, CDR2 SFDVKD. The CDR3 spans 13 residues. With 4 bases clipped from V and 4 bases from J, the junction kept 1 base outside the gene matches. CDR3 sequence (DNA): TGTGCCACCAGTGAAGGGACAGGGTACGAGCAGTACTTC. Its protein is CATSEGTGYEQYF.

There are a few counts of this clonotype. The chain is built from TRBV9 and TRBJ1-2; the D is unclear. The CDR3 is made up of 14 amino acids. Trimming stripped 0 bases from V and 3 bases from J, with 9 bases between. Per the germline V gene, CDR1 is SGDLS and CDR2 is YYNGEE. The CDR3 DNA follows: TGTGCCAGCAGCGTAGGCATCAGCGACTATGGCTACACCTTC. This translates into CASSVGISDYGYTF. The entire variable domain, with the rest obtained from reference TRBV9 and TRBJ1-2, is as follows: DSGVTQTPKHLITATGQRVTLRCSPRSGDLSVYWYQQSLDQGLQFLIQYYNGEERAKGNILERFSAQQFPDLHSELNLSSLELGDSALYFCASSVGISDYGYTFGSGTRLTVV.

The CDR3: CSASRTGLSSPLHF. The CDR3 region has the DNA TGCAGTGCTAGCCGGACAGGGCTTTCTTCACCCCTCCACTTT. The chain uses TRBV20-1 and TRBJ1-6; 8 nucleotides line up with TRBD1. Germline loops: CDR1 DFQATT, CDR2 SNEGSKA (reference sequence). CDR3 length: 14 amino acids. V lost 3 bases and J lost 9; bases outside the gene matches: 7.

V and J are TRBV20-1 and TRBJ2-1; TRBD2 matches 8 bases. Germline assignment: CDR1 DFQATT and CDR2 SNEGSKA (reference sequence). The CDR3 totals 15 residues. V trimming: 4 bases; J trimming: 1 base; junction bases outside the gene matches: 6. Written as DNA, the CDR3 is TGCAGTGCTAAGCCCTCTAGCGGGTCCTACAATGAGCAGTTCTTC. This translates into CSAKPSSGSYNEQFF.

This clonotype was found a few times. The chain recombines TRBV29-1 with TRBJ1-2, with unresolved D. V shed 3 bases and J shed 8 bases, with 16 bases lying between them. The CDR3 is made up of 13 amino acids. Germline V gene lookup returns CDR1 SQVTM and CDR2 ANQGSEA. CDR3: CSVEEVAPSGYTF. The CDR3 region has the DNA TGCAGCGTTGAGGAGGTAGCCCCATCGGGCTACACCTTC.

The chain uses TRBV11-3 and TRBJ2-3; TRBD2 matches at 8 bases. Trimming took 2 bases from V and 3 from J; bases not matched to a gene: 4. The CDR3 loop spans 15 amino acids. Per the germline V gene, CDR1 is SGHNT and CDR2 is YENEEA. CDR3 region: CASSLTGGRTDTQYF. CDR3 DNA sequence: TGTGCCAGCAGCTTAACGGGGGGGCGGACAGATACGCAGTATTTT.

This clonotype was seen a handful of times. This chain uses TRBV29-1 with TRBJ1-2, with D tentatively TRBD1 (5 bases). Deletions cut 2 bases from V and 9 bases from J, with 16 bases between. This CDR3 comprises 13 residues. Per germline, CDR1 SQVTM and CDR2 ANQGSEA. In nucleotides, the CDR3 is TGCAGCGTTGAAAATCTTGGTGGGGGACGCTACACCTTC. Protein: CSVENLGGGRYTF.

This clonotype was seen a few times. The CDR3 here is CAISNRNRDPASKETQYF. CDR3 DNA sequence: TGTGCCATCAGTAACAGGAACCGGGACCCTGCCTCGAAAGAGACCCAGTACTTC. The V call is TRBV10-3, the J call TRBJ2-5; either TRBD1 or TRBD2 may supply D (5 bases each). The V end lost 5 bases, the J end lost 3 bases, and 25 bases lay between the germline ends. Germline-derived CDR1 and CDR2 are ENHRY and SYGVKD. CDR3 length equals 18 residues.

This clonotype was counted a few times. The V and J genes are TRBV4-1 and TRBJ1-6; D ambiguous. The CDR3 is 13 residues long. V was cut by 4 bases and J by 12 bases, with 13 bases left in between. CDR1 MGHRA and CDR2 YSYEKL come from the germline V gene. Here the CDR3 reads CASSPHTPEPLHF. The CDR3 coding sequence is TGCGCCAGCAGCCCTCATACTCCGGAACCCCTCCACTTT.

V gene TRBV5-1 combines with J gene TRBJ2-3; D is possibly TRBD2 (5 bases). With 4 bases removed from V and 5 bases from J, the gap between germline ends came to 11 bases. Germline V gene data show CDR1 as SGHRS and CDR2 as YFSETQ. CDR3 length equals 13 residues. In DNA, the CDR3 is TGCGCCAGCAGCCGGGCGGGTGGAGATACGCAGTATTTT. Protein product: CASSRAGGDTQYF.

The rearrangement uses TRBV7-2 and TRBJ1-4, with a weak D call TRBD1 (5 bases). Trimming removed 5 bases from V and 2 bases from J, with 12 bases in between. There are 15 residues in the CDR3. Germline V gives CDR1 SGHTA, CDR2 FQGNSA. As DNA, the CDR3 is TGTGCCAGCAGCAGAACGGGGCTTACTAATGAAAAACTGTTTTTT. Translation: CASSRTGLTNEKLFF.

The gene calls are TRBV5-1 and TRBJ2-3; D call uncertain. The germline CDR1 and CDR2 sequences are SGHRS and YFSETQ. The CDR3 is 15 residues long. V lost 4 bases and J 1 base, leaving 13 bases between the germline ends. CDR3 region: CASSPIPGRTDTQYF. DNA for the CDR3: TGCGCCAGCAGCCCAATCCCGGGCCGCACAGATACGCAGTATTTT.

This clonotype was observed a few times. The J gene is TRBJ2-1, the V gene TRBV21-1; the table calls TRBD1, which could not be checked here. TRBV21-1 is a documented pseudogene. The CDR3 length is 21 residues. The CDR3, as DNA: TGTGCCAGCAGCGGCCGAAGTCCCCGCCCCGGTCCTGGATGCTCCTACAATGAGCAGTTCTTC. It is translated as CASSGRSPRPGPGCSYNEQFF.

J is TRBJ2-3 and V is TRBV13, with D perhaps TRBD2 (5 bases). CDR3 length equals 15 residues. CDR1 and CDR2 (germline): PRHDT, FYEKMQ (reference sequence). Trimming left V 1 base short and J 2 bases short, with 10 bases between. The CDR3 nucleotides read TGTGCCAGCAGCTTAGTTGCAGCGGCCACAGATACGCAGTATTTT. This gives the protein CASSLVAAATDTQYF.

This clonotype turned up a few times. In DNA form, the CDR3 reads TGTGCCAGCAGTGCTAGCCTCCCAGGGGGAGGAGAGACCCAGTACTTC. Translated: CASSASLPGGGETQYF. The rearrangement joins TRBV28 to TRBJ2-5; D might be TRBD1 (7 bases). The CDR3 is 16 amino acids. V lost 5 bases, J lost 4 bases, and 20 bases lay in between. The V gene's germline CDR1 is MDHEN and CDR2 SYDVKM.

The chain couples TRBV5-1 to TRBJ1-1; 8 bases match TRBD1. The length of the CDR3 is 14 residues. Germline CDR1 and CDR2: SGHRS and YFSETQ. Losses at the gene ends were 3 bases for V and 4 bases for J; bases not matched to a gene: 5. CDR3 in DNA: TGCGCCAGCAGCTCCTCAGGGGGCGGCACTGAAGCTTTCTTT. Protein sequence: CASSSSGGGTEAFF.

The chain couples TRBV20-1 to TRBJ1-1, with D unresolved. The CDR3 spans 14 residues. The ends were cut back, 6 bases at V and 1 base at J, with 15 bases in the middle. Germline V lookup: CDR1 DFQATT, CDR2 SNEGSKA (reference sequence). The CDR3 DNA reads as TGCAGTGCGGCGCAAGGTGGAGGGAACACTGAAGCTTTCTTT. Translating gives CSAAQGGGNTEAFF.

The chain is built from TRBV9 and TRBJ2-7; no reliable D call. The CDR3 runs to 17 residues. Germline CDR1 and CDR2: SGDLS and YYNGEE. Trimming pared 2 bases from V and 4 bases from J, leaving 22 bases between. The CDR3 sequence is CASSVPPPAVSAYEQYF. Here the CDR3 DNA reads TGTGCCAGCAGCGTTCCCCCTCCCGCCGTCTCGGCTTACGAGCAGTACTTC.